Each of the 21 T cell receptor beta chains below was sequenced from the same sample in a study of read filtering for tumor transcriptome and immune sequencing. Molecular barcoded adaptors covering alpha/delta and beta/gamma chains were used on 400 ng RNA. TCRdb redid the calling of the reads with MiXCR, one entry per CDR3 protein. The table records roughly 18,000 distinct CDR3 sequences, 22% of them present only once. Source material: a population of CD138-negative cells sorted from bone marrow. All receptors derive from a donor aged 40 or older with multiple myeloma.

In this sample, this clonotype turned up many times. The rearrangement uses TRBV11-2 and TRBJ2-1; 8 nucleotides agree with TRBD1. The CDR3 runs 17 residues. Germline V lookup: CDR1 SGHAT, CDR2 FQNNGV. Trimming at V came to 5 bases and at J to 8 bases, leaving 17 bases not matched to a gene. The CDR3 region has the DNA TGTGCCAGCAGCCCAGGAGGGACAGGAATGTTGATGGATGAGCAGTTCTTC. Amino acid sequence: CASSPGGTGMLMDEQFF.

The sample holds many counts of this clonotype. The J gene is TRBJ2-7, the V gene TRBV7-9; the D gene is possibly TRBD1 (6 bases). This CDR3 has 12 residues. The V and J ends lost 3 bases and 7 bases respectively, with 10 bases between them. Per the germline V gene, CDR1 is SEHNR and CDR2 is FQNEAQ (reference sequence). The DNA of the CDR3 is TGTGCCAGCAGCTTCACCGGGACAGAGCAGTACTTC. Translated, it gives CASSFTGTEQYF.

A remark on this clonotype: With a much larger clone just one base away, this may be a read error. This chain joins TRBV28 and TRBJ2-3, with TRBD1 identical over 11 bases. CDR1 MDHEN and CDR2 SYDVKM come from the germline V gene. V was clipped by 4 bases and J by 0 bases; unmatched bases: 15. The CDR3 spans 20 residues. CDR3 sequence (DNA): TGTGCCAGCAGTTGGGGGACCGGGACAGGGGGTCGCCCTAGCACAGATACGCAGTATTTT. Encoded protein: CASSWGTGTGGRPSTDTQYF.

The rearrangement uses TRBV6-6 and TRBJ2-7; 10 bases line up with TRBD2. V gave up 6 bases and J gave up 0 bases; unmatched junction bases: 2. The germline gives CDR1 MNHNY, CDR2 SVGAGI (reference sequence). This CDR3 contains 14 residues. The CDR3 DNA reads TGTGCCAGCAGACTAGCGGGATCCTCCTACGAGCAGTACTTC. The encoded protein is CASRLAGSSYEQYF.

As concerns this clonotype: This may be a read error, as it is one base from a much larger clone. The rearrangement links TRBV6-6 to TRBJ1-2; D is unresolved. Deletions cut 0 bases from V and 2 bases from J, with 10 bases between. CDR1 MNHNY and CDR2 SVGAGI come from the germline V gene (reference sequence). The CDR3 covers 15 residues. The CDR3 loop is CASSYSGLANYGYTF. CDR3 nucleotides: TGTGCCAGCAGTTACTCGGGTTTGGCAAACTATGGCTACACCTTC.

This rearrangement joins TRBV7-9 to TRBJ2-2; TRBD1 is a possible D gene (6 bases). Germline CDR1 reads SEHNR; CDR2 reads FQNEAQ (reference sequence). V lost 5 bases and J lost 5, with 12 bases in between. The CDR3 sequence is 14 residues long. For the CDR3, the DNA is TGTGCCAGCAGCAGTACAGGGACAACCGGGGAGCTGTTTTTT. Translated: CASSSTGTTGELFF. Based on the CDR3 plus reference TRBV7-9 and TRBJ2-2, the full variable domain is DTGVSQNPRHKITKRGQNVTFRCDPISEHNRLYWYRQTLGQGPEFLTYFQNEAQLEKSRLLSDRFSAERPKGSFSTLEIQRTEQGDSAMYLCASSSTGTTGELFFGEGSRLTVL.

This clonotype came up a few times. The chain recombines TRBV6-2 or TRBV6-3 with TRBJ2-5; D call uncertain. The CDR3 loop spans 12 amino acids. V shed 7 bases and J shed 1 base, with 7 bases lying between them. Germline CDR1 and CDR2: MNHEY and SVGEGT. CDR3 in amino acids: CASTAVQETQYF. CDR3 DNA: TGTGCCAGCACCGCCGTCCAAGAGACCCAGTACTTC.

In its sample, this clonotype was seen a few times. The chain has TRBV20-1 and TRBJ2-3; 9 bases line up with TRBD2. Germline loops: CDR1 DFQATT, CDR2 SNEGSKA (reference sequence). The J segment lost 5 bases and the V segment lost 0 bases, leaving 9 bases of the junction unmatched. The CDR3 contains 16 residues. DNA for the CDR3: TGCAGTGCTAGAGATGTTCTAGCGGGAAGTGGAGATACGCAGTATTTT. Protein product: CSARDVLAGSGDTQYF.

The CDR3 region has the DNA TGTGCCTGGAGCGAAGGGGGCTTTAGCAATCAGCCCCAGCATTTT. It translates to CAWSEGGFSNQPQHF. The J gene is TRBJ1-5, the V gene TRBV30; 7 positions agree with TRBD1. The V gene end was trimmed by 3 bases and the J gene end by 0 bases; junction bases not matched to a gene: 5. The CDR3 length is 15 residues. Germline V gene lookup returns CDR1 GTSNPN and CDR2 SVGIG (reference sequence).

The chain combines TRBV20-1 with TRBJ1-1, with 7 bases identical to TRBD1. This CDR3 comprises 12 residues. V lost 8 bases, J lost 5 bases, and 8 bases stayed unmatched. Per germline, CDR1 DFQATT and CDR2 SNEGSKA (reference sequence). The CDR3 spells CSPTGEVTEAFF. CDR3 DNA: TGCAGTCCTACAGGGGAGGTTACTGAAGCTTTCTTT.

Remarks on this clonotype: Since a much larger clone is just one base distant, this may be a read error. The chain is built from TRBV29-1 and TRBJ2-3; the D gene could be TRBD1 or TRBD2 (5 bases each). The CDR3 spans 13 residues. Germline V CDR1 and CDR2: SQVTM, ANQGSEA. The CDR3 DNA reads TGCAACGTTCCGGGACGGAGAGCAGATACGCAGTATTTT. As protein: CNVPGRRADTQYF.

By frequency in the sample, this clonotype is medium-sized. This chain joins TRBV7-3 and TRBJ2-1, with D maybe TRBD1 (6 bases). The germline gives CDR1 SGHTA, CDR2 FQGTGA. The CDR3 has 15 amino acids. V was pared by 2 bases and J by 4 bases, with 12 bases between. The DNA of the CDR3 is TGTGCCAGCAGCTTACTTGCGGACAGATACAATGAGCAGTTCTTC. This translates into CASSLLADRYNEQFF.

This clonotype was seen a handful of times. The V call is TRBV28, the J call TRBJ2-5; TRBD1 matches 7 bases. The CDR3 consists of 13 residues. Looked up from germline, CDR1 is MDHEN and CDR2 is SYDVKM. V gave up 7 bases and J gave up 1 base; unmatched junction bases: 3. CDR3 in DNA: TGTGCCAGCACACAGGGGCTCCAAGAGACCCAGTACTTC. This sequence encodes CASTQGLQETQYF. The complete variable domain, with remaining parts taken from reference TRBV28 and TRBJ2-5, reads DVKVTQSSRYLVKRTGEKVFLECVQDMDHENMFWYRQDPGLGLRLIYFSYDVKMKEKGDIPEGYSVSREKKERFSLILESASTNQTSMYLCASTQGLQETQYFGPGTRLLVL.

The CDR3 DNA follows: TGTGCCAGTAGTATTGGGACAGGCGTCCACGAGCAGTACTTC. Amino acid sequence: CASSIGTGVHEQYF. The J gene is TRBJ2-7, the V gene TRBV19; the match to TRBD1 covers 8 bases. J lost 5 bases, V lost 3 bases, and 6 bases had no gene match. The CDR3 is 14 amino acids. The germline V gene encodes CDR1 LNHDA and CDR2 SQIVND (reference sequence).

This clonotype was recorded at least ten times. In DNA form, the CDR3 reads TGTGCCAGCAGCCACGTGATAGTCTCTGGGGCCAACGTCCTGACTTTC. Its translation: CASSHVIVSGANVLTF. This chain links TRBV14 with TRBJ2-6; no firm D call. V lost 3 bases to trimming and J lost 0 bases, with 9 bases between them. The CDR3 is made up of 16 amino acids. The germline V gene has CDR1 SGHDN and CDR2 FVKESK.

The chain has TRBV7-9 and TRBJ1-1; perhaps TRBD1 as D (5 bases). The CDR3 extends over 15 amino acids. Per the germline V gene, CDR1 is SEHNR and CDR2 is FQNEAQ (reference sequence). Trimming took off 5 bases at V and 5 bases at J, with 18 bases between the two ends. CDR3 coding DNA: TGTGCCAGCAGCAGAGGGGCGGAGCCTAGAACTGAAGCTTTCTTT. Translated: CASSRGAEPRTEAFF. The full variable domain, its missing parts supplied by reference TRBV7-9 and TRBJ1-1, is DTGVSQNPRHKITKRGQNVTFRCDPISEHNRLYWYRQTLGQGPEFLTYFQNEAQLEKSRLLSDRFSAERPKGSFSTLEIQRTEQGDSAMYLCASSRGAEPRTEAFFGQGTRLTVV.

The chain is built from TRBV28 and TRBJ2-7; D unresolved. The CDR3 extends over 13 amino acids. Germline V gene data show CDR1 as MDHEN and CDR2 as SYDVKM. V was trimmed by 6 bases and J by 2 bases, leaving 11 bases between them. CDR3 in amino acids: CASRELVAYEQYF. The CDR3 DNA reads TGTGCCAGCAGGGAGCTAGTTGCCTACGAGCAGTACTTC.

This chain uses TRBV20-1 with TRBJ2-7; tentative D call: TRBD2 (5 bases). CDR1 is DFQATT, CDR2 SNEGSKA, per germline (reference sequence). The germline V and J ends were trimmed by 0 bases and 3 bases, with 15 bases remaining between them. The CDR3 runs to 15 residues. CDR3 sequence: CSARDQDSVHYEQYF. The CDR3 nucleotides are TGCAGTGCTAGAGATCAGGATAGCGTTCACTACGAGCAGTACTTC.

The J gene is TRBJ2-5, the V gene TRBV11-2; 10 bases fit TRBD2. Germline V gives CDR1 SGHAT, CDR2 FQNNGV. This CDR3 is built from 18 residues. The V gene end was trimmed by 1 base and the J gene end by 2 bases; junction bases not matched to a gene: 10. CDR3 in amino acids: CASSLGVAGGRAQETQYF. Written as DNA, the CDR3 is TGTGCCAGCAGCTTAGGGGTAGCGGGAGGCCGCGCGCAAGAGACCCAGTACTTC.

This clonotype showed up many times. V and J are TRBV28 and TRBJ1-1, with D possibly TRBD1 on 6 matching bases. This CDR3 contains 14 residues. CDR1 and CDR2 from the germline V gene are MDHEN and SYDVKM. The germline V and J ends were trimmed by 3 bases and 4 bases, with 12 bases remaining between them. The CDR3, as DNA: TGTGCCAGCAGTTTTTGGGAGGGGGTCACTGAAGCTTTCTTT. Translation: CASSFWEGVTEAFF.

This clonotype came up once. A much larger clone sits a single nucleotide away, making a read error possible. The V and J genes are TRBV19 and TRBJ1-2; D is perhaps TRBD1 (5 bases). Per germline, CDR1 LNHDA and CDR2 SQIVND (reference sequence). The CDR3 has 16 amino acids. V was pared by 2 bases and J by 2 bases, with 15 bases between. The CDR3 is CASSITLSGHNYGYTF. As DNA, the CDR3 is TGTGCCAGTAGTATAACTCTCTCGGGGCACAACTATGGCTACACCTTC.